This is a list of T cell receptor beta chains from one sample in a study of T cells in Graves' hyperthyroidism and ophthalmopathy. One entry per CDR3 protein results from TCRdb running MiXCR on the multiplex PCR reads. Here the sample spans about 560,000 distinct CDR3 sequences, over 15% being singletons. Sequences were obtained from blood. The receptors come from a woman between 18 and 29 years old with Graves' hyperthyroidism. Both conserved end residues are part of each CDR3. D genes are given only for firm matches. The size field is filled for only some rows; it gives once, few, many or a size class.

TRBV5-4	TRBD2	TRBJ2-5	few	CASSPPGLAGGQETQYF	TGTGCCAGCAGCCCCCCGGGACTAGCGGGAGGCCAAGAGACCCAGTACTTC
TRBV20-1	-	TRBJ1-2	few	CSARDWAGYGYTF	TGCAGTGCTAGAGATTGGGCAGGCTATGGCTACACCTTC
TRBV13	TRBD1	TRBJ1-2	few	CASSLGQQVPYGYTF	TGTGCCAGCAGCTTGGGACAGCAGGTTCCCTATGGCTACACCTTC
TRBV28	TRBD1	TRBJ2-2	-	CASSLLGGANTGELFF	TGTGCCAGCAGTTTACTAGGGGGCGCGAACACCGGGGAGCTGTTTTTT
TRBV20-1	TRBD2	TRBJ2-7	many	CSAPREASGRWAYEQYF	TGCAGTGCTCCCCGGGAGGCTAGCGGGAGATGGGCCTACGAGCAGTACTTC
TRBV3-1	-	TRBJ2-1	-	CASSQGTNLLSSYNEQFF	TGTGCCAGCAGCCAAGGGACTAATTTGTTGAGCTCCTACAATGAGCAGTTCTTC
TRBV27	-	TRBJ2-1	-	CASSRQSSSYNEQFF	TGTGCCAGCAGTCGACAGTCTAGCTCCTACAATGAGCAGTTCTTC
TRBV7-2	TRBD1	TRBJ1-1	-	CASSRVIPGQGEYTEAFF	TGTGCCAGCAGCCGGGTAATTCCGGGACAGGGTGAATACACTGAAGCTTTCTTT
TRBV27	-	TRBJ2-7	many	CASSLWQSSYEQYF	TGTGCCAGCAGTTTGTGGCAGAGCTCCTACGAGCAGTACTTC
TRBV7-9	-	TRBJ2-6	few	CASSQNGAGANVLTF	TGTGCCAGCAGTCAGAACGGCGCTGGGGCCAACGTCCTGACTTTC
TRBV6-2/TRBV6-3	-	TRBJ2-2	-	CASRGGARTGELFF	TGTGCCAGCCGAGGCGGTGCGCGCACCGGGGAGCTGTTTTTT
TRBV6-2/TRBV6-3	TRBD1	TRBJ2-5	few	CASSSYGQGGETQYF	TGTGCCAGCAGTTCCTACGGACAGGGAGGAGAGACCCAGTACTTC
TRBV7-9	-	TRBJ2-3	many	CASSALGADTDTQYF	TGTGCCAGCAGCGCCTTAGGGGCGGACACAGATACGCAGTATTTT
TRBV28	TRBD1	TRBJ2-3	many	CASSFSLWDRGYADTQYF	TGTGCCAGCAGTTTTAGTTTATGGGACAGGGGATATGCAGATACGCAGTATTTT
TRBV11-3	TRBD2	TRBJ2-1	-	CASSSPGLAGINEQFF	TGTGCCAGCAGCTCCCCGGGACTAGCGGGGATCAATGAGCAGTTCTTC
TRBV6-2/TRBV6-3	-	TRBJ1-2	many	CASTDRAETPGYTF	TGTGCCAGCACCGACCGGGCCGAAACGCCTGGCTACACCTTC
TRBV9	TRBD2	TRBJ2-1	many	CASSVIPTSSNEQFF	TGTGCCAGCAGCGTAATCCCGACTAGCTCGAATGAGCAGTTCTTC
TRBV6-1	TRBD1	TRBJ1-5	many	CASGDRSNQPQHF	TGTGCCAGCGGGGACAGGAGCAATCAGCCCCAGCATTTT
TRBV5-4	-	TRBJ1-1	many	CASSLAPRGAEEAFF	TGTGCCAGCAGCTTGGCACCTAGGGGGGCAGAGGAAGCTTTCTTT
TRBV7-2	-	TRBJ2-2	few	CASSPPGHSTGELFF	TGTGCCAGCAGCCCCCCGGGACACAGCACCGGGGAGCTGTTTTTT
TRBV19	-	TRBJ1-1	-	CASHLNTEAFF	TGTGCCAGTCATTTGAACACTGAAGCTTTCTTT
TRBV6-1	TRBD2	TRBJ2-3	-	CTSSERTSGSTDTQYF	TGTACCAGCAGTGAGCGGACTAGCGGGAGCACAGATACGCAGTATTTT
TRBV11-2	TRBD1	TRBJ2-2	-	CASSRIRGHTGELFF	TGTGCCAGCAGCCGAATCAGGGGGCACACCGGGGAGCTGTTTTTT
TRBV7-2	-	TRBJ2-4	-	CASSPPEVPEDEAKNIQYF	TGTGCCAGCAGCCCACCCGAGGTGCCCGAAGACGAAGCCAAAAACATTCAGTACTTC
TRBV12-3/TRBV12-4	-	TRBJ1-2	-	CASSSQNARYGYTF	TGTGCCAGCAGTTCCCAAAACGCCCGGTATGGCTACACCTTC
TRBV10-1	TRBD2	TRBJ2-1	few	CASSESSGGAYNEQFF	TGCGCCAGCAGTGAGTCGAGCGGGGGGGCCTACAATGAGCAGTTCTTC
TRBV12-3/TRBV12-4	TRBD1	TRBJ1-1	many	CASSIRGTDGAEAFF	TGTGCCAGCAGCATAAGGGGGACAGACGGGGCTGAAGCTTTCTTT
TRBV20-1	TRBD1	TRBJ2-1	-	CSARDRTYEQFF	TGCAGTGCGAGGGACAGGACCTACGAGCAGTTCTTC
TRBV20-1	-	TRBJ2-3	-	CSARSVLTDTQYF	TGCAGTGCTAGATCAGTCCTCACAGATACGCAGTATTTT
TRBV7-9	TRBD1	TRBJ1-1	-	CASSPRRTGAAFF	TGTGCCAGCAGCCCAAGGCGGACAGGGGCCGCTTTCTTT
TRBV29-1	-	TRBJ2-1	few	CSGGHRVNEQFF	TGCAGCGGGGGGCACAGGGTCAATGAGCAGTTCTTC
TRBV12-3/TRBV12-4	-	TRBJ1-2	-	CASGGFGGNGYGYTF	TGTGCCAGCGGGGGGTTTGGGGGAAATGGCTATGGCTACACCTTC
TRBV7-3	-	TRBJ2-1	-	CASSHGLFLLWNEQFF	TGTGCCAGCAGCCATGGACTATTTCTCCTATGGAATGAGCAGTTCTTC
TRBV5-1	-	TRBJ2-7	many	CASSLRASLDYDYEQYF	TGCGCCAGCAGCTTGAGGGCTAGTCTGGACTACGACTACGAGCAGTACTTC
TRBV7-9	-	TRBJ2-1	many	CASSLMGSPSSYNEQFF	TGTGCCAGCAGCCTAATGGGCTCGCCGAGCTCCTACAATGAGCAGTTCTTC